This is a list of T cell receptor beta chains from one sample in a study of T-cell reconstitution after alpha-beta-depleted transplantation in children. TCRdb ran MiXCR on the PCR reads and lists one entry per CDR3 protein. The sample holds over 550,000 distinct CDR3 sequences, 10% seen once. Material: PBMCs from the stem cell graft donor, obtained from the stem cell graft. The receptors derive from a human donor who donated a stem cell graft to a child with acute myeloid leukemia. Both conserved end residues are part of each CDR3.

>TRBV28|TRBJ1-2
CASSLLGVQDYGYTF
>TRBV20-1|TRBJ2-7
CSAPQGILYEQYF
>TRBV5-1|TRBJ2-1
CASSGLAGGYEQFF
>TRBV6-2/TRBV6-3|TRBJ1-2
CASSSPSDFYGYTF
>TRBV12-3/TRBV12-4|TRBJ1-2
CASSSPAGVSYTF
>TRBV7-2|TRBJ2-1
CASSSSGRYSYNEQFF
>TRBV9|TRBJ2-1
CASSVGLAELNEQFF
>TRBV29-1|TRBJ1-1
CSASVDTEAFF
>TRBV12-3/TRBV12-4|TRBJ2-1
CASSFLGGGANEQFF
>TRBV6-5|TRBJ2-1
CASSPTSGKQFF
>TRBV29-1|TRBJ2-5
CSVRAGVGETQYF
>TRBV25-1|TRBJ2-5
CASSELRGLAGQETQYF
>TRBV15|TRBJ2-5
CATSLTPDGTQYF
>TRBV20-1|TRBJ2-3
CSASGQGDTQYF
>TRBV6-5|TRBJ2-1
CASSWSMREGNEQFF
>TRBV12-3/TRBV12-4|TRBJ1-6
CASSHGTDYNSPLHF
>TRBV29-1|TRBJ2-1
CSVRTSGSWNEQFF
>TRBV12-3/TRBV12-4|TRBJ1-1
CASTFDRVNTEAFF
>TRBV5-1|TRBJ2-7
CASSISGTSYEQYF
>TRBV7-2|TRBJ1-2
CASSFSRVVGYTF
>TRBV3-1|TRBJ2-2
CASSPVRLAGAGELFF
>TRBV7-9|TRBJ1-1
CASSERQGAGATEAFF
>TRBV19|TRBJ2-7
CASSIDPSSYEQYF
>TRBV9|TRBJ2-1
CASSVGSSEVDEQFF
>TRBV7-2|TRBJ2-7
CASSLAASGPYEQYF
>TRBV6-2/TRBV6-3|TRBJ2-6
CASSSHGSGANVLTF
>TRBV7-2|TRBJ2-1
CASSYGLGSEQFF
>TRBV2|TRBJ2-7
CASSSTRLVEQYF
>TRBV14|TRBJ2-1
CASSSERGTPSAEQFF
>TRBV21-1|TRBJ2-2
CASSNAWEGMNTGELFF
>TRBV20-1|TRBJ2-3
CSASGNPGTDTQYF
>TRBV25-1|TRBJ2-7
CASSRLQGPTYEQYF
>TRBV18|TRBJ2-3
CASSPDRAGDTQYF
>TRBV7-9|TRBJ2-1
CASSSSSGLLGYNEQFF
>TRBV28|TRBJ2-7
CATDRDSYEQYF
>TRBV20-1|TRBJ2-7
CSAKARFSYEQYF
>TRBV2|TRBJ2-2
CASSVINTGELFF
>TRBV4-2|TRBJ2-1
CASSQDRSEQFF
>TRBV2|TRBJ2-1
CASSGQGPLYNEQFF
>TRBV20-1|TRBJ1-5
CSASAGFNQPQHF
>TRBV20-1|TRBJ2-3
CSAITLGAGVTDTQYF
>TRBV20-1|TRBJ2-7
CSAPSLAGGTSYEQYF
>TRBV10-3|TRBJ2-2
CAISEPLLGTTGELFF
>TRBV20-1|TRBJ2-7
CSVTSGSYEQYF
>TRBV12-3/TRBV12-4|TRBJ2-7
CASNASGRGHEQYF
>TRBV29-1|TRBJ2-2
CSVLRPGVAGELFF
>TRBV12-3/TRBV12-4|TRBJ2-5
CASSLRFGTQYF
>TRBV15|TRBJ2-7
CATSRDRGYEQYF
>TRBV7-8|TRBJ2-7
CASSSQPGQGGYEQYF
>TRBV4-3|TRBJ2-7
CASTATGPGLSYEQYF
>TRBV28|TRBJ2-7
CASSPTGASGGYEQYF
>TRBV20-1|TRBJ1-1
CSARGAGGSTEAFF
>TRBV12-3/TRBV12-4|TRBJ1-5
CASSRVMTGKSDQPQHF
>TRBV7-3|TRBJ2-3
CASSLLAADTQYF
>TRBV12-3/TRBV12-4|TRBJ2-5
CASSPQGFGETQYF
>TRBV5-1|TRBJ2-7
CASSPLGQGNYEQYF
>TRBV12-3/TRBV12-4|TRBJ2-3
CASSSAKAFVYF